The rows below give T cell receptor beta chains drawn from one sample of a study of control samples from healthy donors and cancer patients. This table comes from immunoSEQ multiplex PCR, and its TCRdb copy is limited to in-frame clones, with some not included. The repertoire has about 100,000 clones, roughly 89% of them found once; the top ten carry over 6.5%. Sequencing used blood. All receptors come from a young man in good health. CDR3s include the opening cysteine and the closing phenylalanine or tryptophan. A D gene is named only where the DNA matches it firmly. Where a row states a size, it is once, few, many or the class of an expanded clone; other rows omit it.

clone size	V gene	J gene	D gene	CDR3 protein	CDR3 DNA
.	TRBV27	TRBJ1-2	.	CASGYRRVNYGYTF	TGTGCCAGCGGCTACCGCAGGGTCAACTATGGCTACACCTTC
.	TRBV5-1	TRBJ2-5	.	CASSLMDQTQETQYF	TGCGCCAGCAGCTTGATGGACCAGACCCAAGAGACCCAGTACTTC
.	TRBV23-1	TRBJ2-2	.	CASSQSLIVELFF	TGCGCCAGCAGTCAATCCCTAATCGTCGAGCTGTTTTTT
.	TRBV19	TRBJ2-7	TRBD1	CASSMDRGSYEQYF	TGTGCCAGTAGTATGGACAGGGGATCCTACGAGCAGTACTTC
.	TRBV7-2	TRBJ2-3	.	CASSLGDQLYTDTQYF	TGTGCCAGCAGCTTAGGAGACCAACTCTACACAGATACGCAGTATTTT
.	TRBV29-1	TRBJ1-1	.	CSAGGGLNTEAFF	TGCAGCGCGGGGGGGGGACTAAACACTGAAGCTTTCTTT
.	TRBV5-5	TRBJ1-2	TRBD1	CASSLGDSYGYTF	TGTGCCAGCAGCTTGGGGGACAGCTATGGCTACACCTTC
.	TRBV30	TRBJ1-1	.	CAWSVRGNTEAFF	TGTGCCTGGAGTGTACGGGGAAACACTGAAGCTTTCTTT
.	TRBV9	TRBJ1-6	TRBD1	CASSPGTVNNSPLHF	TGTGCCAGCAGCCCCGGGACAGTGAATAATTCACCCCTCCACTTT
.	TRBV6-5	TRBJ1-4	TRBD1	CASSRGTGVEKLFF	TGTGCCAGCAGCCGCGGGACAGGGGTTGAAAAACTGTTTTTT
once	TRBV4-3	TRBJ2-1	TRBD2	CASSQDQGLAGDEQFF	TGCGCCAGCAGCCAAGATCAGGGACTAGCGGGAGATGAGCAGTTCTTC
.	TRBV6-5	TRBJ1-6	.	CASGTRLDNSPLHF	TGTGCCAGCGGAACGCGCCTGGATAATTCACCCCTCCACTTT
.	TRBV5-8	TRBJ2-2	.	CASSFLAGNTGELFF	TGTGCCAGCAGCTTTTTGGCAGGGAACACCGGGGAGCTGTTTTTT
.	TRBV7-7	TRBJ2-1	.	CASSETGSSYNEQFF	TGTGCCAGCAGCGAAACCGGGAGCTCCTACAATGAGCAGTTCTTC
.	TRBV11-2	TRBJ2-1	TRBD2	CASSLEWLAGSEQFF	TGTGCCAGCAGCTTAGAGTGGCTAGCGGGATCTGAGCAGTTCTTC
.	TRBV7-9	TRBJ1-2	TRBD1	CASSLDGGGRYGYTF	TGTGCCAGCAGCTTAGACGGAGGGGGCCGGTATGGCTACACCTTC
.	TRBV18	TRBJ2-7	.	CASSPPSVYEQYF	TGTGCCAGCTCACCACCGTCCGTTTACGAGCAGTACTTC
.	TRBV4-1	TRBJ1-5	.	CASSSERGAVGNQPQHF	TGCGCCAGCAGCTCGGAGAGGGGGGCGGTGGGCAATCAGCCCCAGCATTTT
.	TRBV7-9	TRBJ2-7	.	CASSSQGYEQYF	TGTGCCAGCAGCTCACAGGGCTACGAGCAGTACTTC
.	TRBV6-5	TRBJ2-3	.	CASTRSGARSDTQYF	TGTGCCAGCACCCGATCGGGGGCCCGGTCCGATACGCAGTATTTT
once	TRBV5-4	TRBJ1-6	TRBD1	CASSAGTGRAYNSPLHF	TGTGCCAGCAGCGCTGGGACAGGGAGGGCCTATAATTCACCCCTCCACTTT
.	TRBV3-1/TRBV3-2	TRBJ2-7	.	CASSQVLQGPYEQYF	TGTGCCAGCAGCCAAGTTTTGCAGGGCCCCTACGAGCAGTACTTC
.	TRBV25-1	TRBJ2-7	TRBD2	CASSRLAETPEQYF	TGTGCCAGCAGCCGACTAGCGGAAACCCCCGAGCAGTACTTC
.	TRBV30	TRBJ1-1	TRBD1	CAWSGDRLDTEAFF	TGTGCCTGGAGTGGGGACAGACTAGACACTGAAGCTTTCTTT
.	TRBV6-1	TRBJ2-6	.	CASSELISGTAASGANVLTF	TGTGCCAGCAGTGAACTTATTTCGGGTACAGCGGCATCTGGGGCCAACGTCCTGACTTTC
.	TRBV7-9	TRBJ1-1	.	CASSFPGLKNTEAFF	TGTGCCAGCAGCTTCCCCGGTCTGAAGAACACTGAAGCTTTCTTT
.	TRBV5-1	TRBJ2-5	.	CASSSTGAGLETQYF	TGCGCCAGCAGCTCGACCGGGGCAGGGTTGGAGACCCAGTACTTC
.	TRBV6-1	TRBJ1-1	.	CASSEKLGTGNTEAFF	TGTGCCAGCAGTGAAAAGCTGGGGACTGGGAACACTGAAGCTTTCTTT
.	TRBV6-6	TRBJ2-1	.	CASRNPGLISNEQFF	TGTGCCAGCAGAAATCCGGGACTGATAAGTAATGAGCAGTTCTTC
.	TRBV7-2	TRBJ2-4	TRBD2	CASSLWASGSGDIQYF	TGTGCCAGCAGCTTGTGGGCTAGCGGGAGCGGCGACATTCAGTACTTC
.	TRBV5-5	TRBJ1-1	.	CASSLEAGNTEAFF	TGTGCCAGCAGCTTGGAGGCAGGAAACACTGAAGCTTTCTTT
.	TRBV7-2	TRBJ1-5	.	CASSPRGGAGNQPQHF	TGTGCCAGCAGCCCTAGGGGGGGCGCCGGCAATCAGCCCCAGCATTTT
.	TRBV6-5	TRBJ2-5	.	CASTGAGAGETQYF	TGTGCCAGCACCGGGGCAGGGGCGGGAGAGACCCAGTACTTC
.	TRBV11-2	TRBJ2-5	TRBD1	CASSTKDRDETQYF	TGTGCCAGCAGCACTAAAGACAGGGACGAGACCCAGTACTTC
.	TRBV5-4	TRBJ2-2	.	CASSDVGGAGTGELFF	TGTGCCAGCAGCGACGTGGGGGGAGCGGGCACCGGGGAGCTGTTTTTT
.	TRBV6-2/TRBV6-3	TRBJ2-6	.	CASSLFSPKGTRSGANVLTF	TGTGCCAGCAGCCTATTTTCCCCGAAAGGGACTCGCTCTGGGGCCAACGTCCTGACTTTC
.	TRBV28	TRBJ1-3	.	CASLRENTIYF	TGTGCCAGCTTAAGGGAAAACACCATATATTTT
.	TRBV7-3	TRBJ2-1	TRBD2	CASSPPGTSGGNEQFF	TGTGCCAGCAGCCCGCCGGGGACTAGCGGGGGCAATGAGCAGTTCTTC
few	TRBV15	TRBJ2-2	TRBD2	CATSRSGLAGVSAGELFF	TGTGCCACCAGCAGATCCGGACTAGCGGGAGTTAGCGCCGGGGAGCTGTTTTTT
.	TRBV19	TRBJ1-1	.	CASSIDFEERNTEAFF	TGTGCCAGTAGTATAGATTTCGAAGAGAGAAACACTGAAGCTTTCTTT
.	TRBV20-1	TRBJ1-4	TRBD1	CSASSGQGGNEKLFF	TGCAGTGCTAGTTCGGGACAGGGCGGTAATGAAAAACTGTTTTTT
.	TRBV6-6	TRBJ2-5	TRBD2	CASYNLAGGKETQYF	TGTGCCAGCTACAATCTAGCGGGGGGGAAAGAGACCCAGTACTTC
.	TRBV28	TRBJ1-5	TRBD1	CASSYRGVGQPQHF	TGTGCCAGCAGCTACAGGGGAGTCGGTCAGCCCCAGCATTTT
.	TRBV2	TRBJ2-2	TRBD2	CASRGTNLNTGELFF	TGTGCCAGCAGAGGGACTAACTTGAACACCGGGGAGCTGTTTTTT
.	TRBV5-1	TRBJ1-1	TRBD1	CASSLVEAGGAEAFF	TGCGCCAGCAGCTTGGTTGAAGCAGGGGGCGCTGAAGCTTTCTTT
.	TRBV6-6	TRBJ2-3	.	CASSPLYLAEPSTDTQYF	TGTGCCAGCAGTCCCCTCTATTTAGCGGAGCCTAGCACAGATACGCAGTATTTT
.	TRBV7-2	TRBJ1-1	TRBD1	CASSPRGGGTEAFF	TGTGCCAGCAGCCCCCGAGGGGGCGGCACTGAAGCTTTCTTT
.	TRBV2	TRBJ1-1	TRBD1	CASSKQGLGANTEAFF	TGTGCCAGCAGTAAACAGGGGCTTGGGGCGAACACTGAAGCTTTCTTT